This T cell receptor beta chain stems from a study of blood T cell repertoires in COVID-19. This clone showed up just once. This table comes from immunoSEQ multiplex PCR, and its TCRdb copy is limited to in-frame clones, with some not included. The sample yields 200,000 to 250,000 clones, approximately 86% seen once. Sequenced input: peripheral blood. This sequence was found in a woman of 80 years or more with active or convalescent COVID-19.

This chain's CDR3 is CASMADSPLHF. CDR3 sequence (DNA): TGTGCCAGTATGGCCGATTCACCCCTCCACTTT. The chain employs TRBV19 and TRBJ1-6; D is ambiguous. The CDR3 totals 11 residues. Trimming stripped 7 bases from V and 8 bases from J, with 6 bases between. The germline V gene has CDR1 LNHDA and CDR2 SQIVND (reference sequence).